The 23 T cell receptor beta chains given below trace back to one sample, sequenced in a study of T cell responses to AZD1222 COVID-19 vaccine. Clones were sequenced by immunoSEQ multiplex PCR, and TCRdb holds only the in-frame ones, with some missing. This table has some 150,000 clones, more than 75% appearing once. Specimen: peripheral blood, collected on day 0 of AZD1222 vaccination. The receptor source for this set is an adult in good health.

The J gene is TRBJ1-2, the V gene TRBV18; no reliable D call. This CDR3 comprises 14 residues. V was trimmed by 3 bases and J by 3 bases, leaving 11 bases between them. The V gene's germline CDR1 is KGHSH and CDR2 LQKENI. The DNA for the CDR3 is TGTGCCAGCTCACCTCTTTCAGTGGACTATGGCTACACCTTC. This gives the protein CASSPLSVDYGYTF.

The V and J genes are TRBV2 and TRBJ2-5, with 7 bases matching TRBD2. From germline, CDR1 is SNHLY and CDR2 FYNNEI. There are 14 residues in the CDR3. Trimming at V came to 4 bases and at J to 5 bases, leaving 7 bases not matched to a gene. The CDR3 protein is CASSVAGAGETQYF. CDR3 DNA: TGTGCCAGCAGTGTGGCGGGAGCGGGGGAGACCCAGTACTTC.

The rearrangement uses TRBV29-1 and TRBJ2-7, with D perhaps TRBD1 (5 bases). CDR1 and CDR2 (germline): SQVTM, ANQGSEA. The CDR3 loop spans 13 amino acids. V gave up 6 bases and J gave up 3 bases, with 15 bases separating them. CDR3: CSVDNPGYYEQYF. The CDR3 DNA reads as TGCAGCGTGGACAATCCTGGCTACTACGAGCAGTACTTC.

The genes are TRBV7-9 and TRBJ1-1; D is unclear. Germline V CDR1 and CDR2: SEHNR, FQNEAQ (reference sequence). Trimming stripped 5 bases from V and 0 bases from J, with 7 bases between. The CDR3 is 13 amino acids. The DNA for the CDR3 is TGTGCCAGCAGCATGGTCGTGAACACTGAAGCTTTCTTT. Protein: CASSMVVNTEAFF.

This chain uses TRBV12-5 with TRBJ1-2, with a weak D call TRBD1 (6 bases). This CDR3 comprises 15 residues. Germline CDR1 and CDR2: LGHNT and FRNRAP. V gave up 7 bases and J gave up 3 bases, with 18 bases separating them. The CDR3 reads CASEPQGGGYYGYTF. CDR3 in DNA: TGTGCTAGTGAACCACAGGGTGGAGGATACTATGGCTACACCTTC.

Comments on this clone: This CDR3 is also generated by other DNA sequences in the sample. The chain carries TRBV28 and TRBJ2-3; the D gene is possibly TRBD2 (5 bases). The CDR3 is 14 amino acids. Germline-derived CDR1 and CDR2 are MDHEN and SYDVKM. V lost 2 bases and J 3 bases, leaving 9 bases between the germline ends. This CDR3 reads CASSLLLATDTQYF. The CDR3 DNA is TGTGCCAGCAGTTTACTCCTAGCAACAGATACGCAGTATTTT.

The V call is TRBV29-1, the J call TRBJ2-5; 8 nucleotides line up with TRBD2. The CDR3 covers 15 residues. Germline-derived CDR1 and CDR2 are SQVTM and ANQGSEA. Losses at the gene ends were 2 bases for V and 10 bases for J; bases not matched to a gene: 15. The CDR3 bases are TGCAGCGTTGAAAAGACTAGCGACCCAATGGGTGGCCAGTACTTC. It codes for CSVEKTSDPMGGQYF.

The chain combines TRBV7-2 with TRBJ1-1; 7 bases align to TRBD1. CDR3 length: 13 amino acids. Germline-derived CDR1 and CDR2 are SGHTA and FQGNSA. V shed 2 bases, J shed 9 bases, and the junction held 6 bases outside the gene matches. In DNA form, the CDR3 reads TGTGCCAGCAGCTTACCCGGGACAGTTAAAGCTTTCTTT. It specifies CASSLPGTVKAFF.

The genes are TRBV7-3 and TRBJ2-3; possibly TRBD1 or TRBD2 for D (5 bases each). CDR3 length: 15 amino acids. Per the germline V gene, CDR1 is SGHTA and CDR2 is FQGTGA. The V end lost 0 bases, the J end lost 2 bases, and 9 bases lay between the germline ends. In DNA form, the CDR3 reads TGTGCCAGCAGCTTAACTTCCGGGGCCACAGATACGCAGTATTTT. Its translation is CASSLTSGATDTQYF.

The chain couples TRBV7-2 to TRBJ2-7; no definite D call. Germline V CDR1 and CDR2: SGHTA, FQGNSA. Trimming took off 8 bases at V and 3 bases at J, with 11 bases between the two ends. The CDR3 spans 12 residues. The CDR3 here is CASGRSSYEQYF. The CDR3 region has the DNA TGTGCCAGCGGACGGAGTAGCTACGAGCAGTACTTC.

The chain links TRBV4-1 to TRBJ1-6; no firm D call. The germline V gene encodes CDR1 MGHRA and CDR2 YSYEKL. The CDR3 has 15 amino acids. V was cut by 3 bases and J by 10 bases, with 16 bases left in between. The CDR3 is CASSQEAGPSSPLHF. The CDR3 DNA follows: TGCGCCAGCAGCCAGGAGGCAGGTCCCAGCTCACCCCTCCACTTT.

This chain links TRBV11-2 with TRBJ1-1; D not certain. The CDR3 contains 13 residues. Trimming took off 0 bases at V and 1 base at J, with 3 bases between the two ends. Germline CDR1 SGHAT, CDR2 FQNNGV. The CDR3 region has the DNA TGTGCCAGCAGCTTAGACTGGAACACTGAAGCTTTCTTT. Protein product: CASSLDWNTEAFF. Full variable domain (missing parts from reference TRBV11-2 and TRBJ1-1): EAGVAQSPRYKIIEKRQSVAFWCNPISGHATLYWYQQILGQGPKLLIQFQNNGVVDDSQLPKDRFSAERLKGVDSTLKIQPAKLEDSAVYLCASSLDWNTEAFFGQGTRLTVV.

DNA of the CDR3: TGCAGCCTCCGGAGGATGACTGAAGCTTTCTTT. Its translation: CSLRRMTEAFF. The rearrangement joins TRBV29-1 to TRBJ1-1; D is unclear. Trimming shortened V by 8 bases and J by 5 bases, and 12 bases separated the two germline ends. The germline V gene has CDR1 SQVTM and CDR2 ANQGSEA. The CDR3 is made up of 11 amino acids.

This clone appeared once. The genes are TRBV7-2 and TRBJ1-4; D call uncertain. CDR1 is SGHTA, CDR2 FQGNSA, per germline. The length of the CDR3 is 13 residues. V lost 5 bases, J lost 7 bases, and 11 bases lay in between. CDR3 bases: TGTGCCAGCAGCCCCGGTGTCGGTGAAAAACTGTTTTTT. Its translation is CASSPGVGEKLFF.

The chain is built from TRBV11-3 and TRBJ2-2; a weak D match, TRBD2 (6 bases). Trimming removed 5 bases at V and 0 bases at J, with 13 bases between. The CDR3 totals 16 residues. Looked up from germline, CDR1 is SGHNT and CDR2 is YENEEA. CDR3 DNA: TGTGCCAGCAGCCCAAGTACTAGCTCGAACACCGGGGAGCTGTTTTTT. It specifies CASSPSTSSNTGELFF.

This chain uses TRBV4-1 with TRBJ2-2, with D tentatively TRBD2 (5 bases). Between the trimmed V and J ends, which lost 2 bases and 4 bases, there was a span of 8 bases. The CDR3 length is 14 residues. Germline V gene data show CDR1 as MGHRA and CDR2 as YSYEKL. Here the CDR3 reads CASSQREGTGELFF. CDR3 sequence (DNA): TGCGCCAGCAGCCAAAGAGAGGGCACCGGGGAGCTGTTTTTT.

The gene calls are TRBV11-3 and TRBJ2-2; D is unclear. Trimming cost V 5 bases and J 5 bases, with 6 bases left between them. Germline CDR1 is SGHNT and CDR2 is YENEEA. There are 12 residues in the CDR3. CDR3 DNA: TGTGCCAGCAGCCAACGGACCGGGGAGCTGTTTTTT. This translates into CASSQRTGELFF.

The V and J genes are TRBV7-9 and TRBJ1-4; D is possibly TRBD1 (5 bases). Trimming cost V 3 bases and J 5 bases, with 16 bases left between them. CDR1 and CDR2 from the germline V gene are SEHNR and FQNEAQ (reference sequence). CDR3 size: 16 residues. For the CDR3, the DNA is TGTGCCAGCAGCTTTTCGGAGGGGAAACAAAATGAAAAACTGTTTTTT. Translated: CASSFSEGKQNEKLFF.

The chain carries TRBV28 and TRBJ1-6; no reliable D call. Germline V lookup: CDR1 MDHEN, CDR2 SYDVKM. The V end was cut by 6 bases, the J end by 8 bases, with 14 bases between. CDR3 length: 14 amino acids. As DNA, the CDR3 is TGTGCCAGCAGCCCAATGTGGGGAGATTCACCCCTCCACTTT. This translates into CASSPMWGDSPLHF.

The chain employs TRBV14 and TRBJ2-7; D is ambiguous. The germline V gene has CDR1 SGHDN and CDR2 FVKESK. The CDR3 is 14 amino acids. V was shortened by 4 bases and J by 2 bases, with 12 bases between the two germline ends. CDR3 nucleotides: TGTGCCAGCAGCCTAGTAACGGATACCTACGAGCAGTACTTC. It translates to CASSLVTDTYEQYF.

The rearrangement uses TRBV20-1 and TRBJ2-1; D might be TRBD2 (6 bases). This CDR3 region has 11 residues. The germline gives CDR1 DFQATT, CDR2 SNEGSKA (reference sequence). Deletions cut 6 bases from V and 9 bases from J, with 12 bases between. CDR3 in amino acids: CSAGGPVEQFF. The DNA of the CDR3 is TGCAGTGCGGGGGGACCGGTTGAGCAGTTCTTC.

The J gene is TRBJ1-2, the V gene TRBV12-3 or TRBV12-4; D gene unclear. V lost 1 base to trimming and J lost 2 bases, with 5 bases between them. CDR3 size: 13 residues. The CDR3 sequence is CASSLGRNYGYTF. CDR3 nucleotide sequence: TGTGCCAGCAGTTTAGGTCGGAACTATGGCTACACCTTC.

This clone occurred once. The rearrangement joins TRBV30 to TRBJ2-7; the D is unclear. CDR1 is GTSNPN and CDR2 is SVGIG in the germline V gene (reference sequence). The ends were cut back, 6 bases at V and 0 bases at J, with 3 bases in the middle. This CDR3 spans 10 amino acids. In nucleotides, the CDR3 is TGTGCCTGTGTCTCCTACGAGCAGTACTTC. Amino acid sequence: CACVSYEQYF. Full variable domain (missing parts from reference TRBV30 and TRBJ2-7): SQTIHQWPATLVQPVGSPLSLECTVEGTSNPNLYWYRQAAGRGLQLLFYSVGIGQISSEVPQNLSASRPQDRQFILSSKKLLLSDSGFYLCACVSYEQYFGPGTRLTVT.